Reported below is one T cell receptor beta chain. Its matching antigen is unknown. These data originate in a study of radiation and T cells in renal cell carcinoma. Study in general: Nephrectomy followed 15 Gy stereotactic body radiation by 4 weeks.

The time point is: blood 2 weeks post-SBRT. Described treatment: 15 Gy SBRT to primary tumor, nephrectomy 4 weeks later. Here immunoSEQ multiplex PCR was the method, and the copy in TCRdb shows in-frame clones only, minus some. The table includes around 130,000 clones, 88% detected once. This CDR3 contains 15 residues. CDR1 and CDR2 from the germline V gene are SGHVT and SQSDAQ. The ends lost 6 bases at V and 5 bases at J; junction bases unmatched: 8. Overall study findings and caveats: Baseline intratumoral clonotype presence is unknown without pretreatment biopsies. From baseline, blood top tumor clonotypes peaked at 2 weeks post-radiation.

Sequencing was performed on blood, taken from a patient whose treatment included radiotherapy and nephrectomy. The chain links TRBV7-4 to TRBJ2-2; 8 bases are a match to TRBD1. This TCR was sampled from a woman aged 70 to 79 with renal cell carcinoma. The CDR3: CASSSRTGRTGELFF. CDR3 nucleotides: TGTGCCAGCAGTTCGAGGACAGGGAGGACCGGGGAGCTGTTTTTT.